This T cell receptor (beta chain) was obtained from a study of blood T cell repertoires in COVID-19. Study in general: From the United States, Italy and Spain came samples of acute and convalescent COVID-19. Nucleic acid was either cDNA or gDNA, and it came from T cells, B-cell-depleted T cells, or PBMCs.

Under the authors' procedure: Reference gene primers were amplified, and this amplification served to estimate nucleated cell counts. The table came from immunoSEQ multiplex PCR; TCRdb's copy has only in-frame clones and leaves some out. The V and J calls and clone size were taken over from that table, and D and trimming were inferred from the DNA. The sample has 65,000 to 95,000 clones, around three quarters seen once. The length of the CDR3 is 14 residues. With V trimmed by 4 bases and J by 5 bases, 7 bases remained unmatched. CDR1 and CDR2 from the germline V gene are MNHEY and SVGEGT. This clone was counted a single time.

The rearrangement joins TRBV6-2 or TRBV6-3 to TRBJ1-2, with 7 bases identical to TRBD1. The source is a man aged 50 to 60 with active or convalescent COVID-19. The sequenced sample was peripheral blood. As DNA, the CDR3 is TGTGCCAGCAGTTCGTCCGGACAGGCTTATGGCTACACCTTC. It translates to CASSSSGQAYGYTF.